Described below is a single T cell receptor beta chain sequence and its context. Its antigen is undetermined. The record originates from a study of shared clonotypes between healthy human individuals. The material for each subset, its genomic DNA, was split evenly across several immunoSEQ plates. In the study's own analysis: Junction-only immunoSEQ data arrived without quality scores, meaning filtering differed. Produced via immunoSEQ multiplex PCR; TCRdb's table is partial and in-frame only. V and J calls and clone size are given by that table; D and trimming were obtained from the DNA. The repertoire includes approximately 810,000 clones, 85% to 95% of them detected once, and about 25% sits in the top ten. Naive-designated CD8 cells lacked CD45RO, were positively enriched for CCR7, and omitted terminally differentiated effector memory CD45RA+ cells. Overall study results and limits: Naive CD4 clonotypes overlapped across a few donors at roughly 5.1%.

Sequencing was done on a sample of naive CD8+ T cells sorted from blood. The sequence was obtained from a man under 40 in good health.

CDR3 DNA sequence: TGTGCCAGCAGCAACGGACTCAAGATCCACTACGAGCAGTACTTC. It yields the protein CASSNGLKIHYEQYF. The chain is built from TRBV5-6 and TRBJ2-7, with a possible D match to TRBD2 (5 bases). The CDR3 spans 15 residues. In germline, CDR1 is SGHDT, CDR2 YYEEEE. Trimming pared 4 bases from V and 3 bases from J, leaving 17 bases between.